The source of this TCR beta chain is a study of blood T cells in healthy people across ages. Notes on the study in general: Strongly correlated with naive T cell percentage was TCR beta diversity. When set beside aged donors, long-lived donors presented more naive CD4+ cells and higher diversity.

V was pared by 6 bases and J by 4 bases, with 8 bases of the junction left unmatched. CDR3 length: 14 amino acids. Germline values: CDR1 SQVTM, CDR2 ANQGSEA. A second PCR, run for about 7 to 12 cycles, used a sample-barcoded 5' primer plus a J-beta primer mix. Each single sample gave us at least 3 million CDR3-containing paired-end reads. MiXCR was run by TCRdb on the 5' RACE reads, yielding one entry per CDR3 protein. The sample records hundreds of thousands of distinct CDR3 sequences, under 65% being singletons. Each of the donors had roughly 9.3 milliliters of peripheral blood drawn into EDTA-treated Vacutainer tubes. This clonotype was seen repeatedly, ten times or more. Its antigen is not known.

J is TRBJ2-1 and V is TRBV29-1; 8 bases are a match to TRBD1. Source material: blood. This sequence was found in a woman older than 75 in good health. The CDR3 nucleotides are TGCAGCGTCCCCTCGGGACAGGCATACAATGAGCAGTTCTTC. Its translation: CSVPSGQAYNEQFF.